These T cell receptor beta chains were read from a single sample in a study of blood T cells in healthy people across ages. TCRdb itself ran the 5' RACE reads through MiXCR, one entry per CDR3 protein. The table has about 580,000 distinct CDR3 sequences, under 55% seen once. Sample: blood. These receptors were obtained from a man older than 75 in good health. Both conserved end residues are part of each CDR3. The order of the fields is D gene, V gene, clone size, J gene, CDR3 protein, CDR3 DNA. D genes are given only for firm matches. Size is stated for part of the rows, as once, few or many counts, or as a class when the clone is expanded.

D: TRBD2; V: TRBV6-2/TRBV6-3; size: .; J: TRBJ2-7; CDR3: CASSPSGRRRSYEQYF; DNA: TGTGCCAGCAGTCCTAGCGGTAGAAGGAGGTCCTACGAGCAGTACTTC
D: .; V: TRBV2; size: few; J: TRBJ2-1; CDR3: CASRGARYNEQFF; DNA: TGTGCCAGCAGGGGGGCGCGGTACAATGAGCAGTTCTTC
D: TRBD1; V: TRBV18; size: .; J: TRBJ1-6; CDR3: CASSPSYGQGARSPLHF; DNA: TGTGCCAGCTCACCATCCTACGGCCAGGGGGCTAGGTCACCCCTCCACTTT
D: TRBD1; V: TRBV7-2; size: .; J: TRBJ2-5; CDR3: CASSLAGSGQGVVETQYF; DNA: TGTGCCAGCAGCTTAGCGGGGTCCGGACAGGGAGTTGTGGAGACCCAGTACTTC
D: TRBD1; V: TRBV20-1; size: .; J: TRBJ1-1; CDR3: CSARPSGQGNRGQAFF; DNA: TGCAGTGCTAGACCCTCGGGACAGGGGAACCGCGGTCAAGCTTTCTTT
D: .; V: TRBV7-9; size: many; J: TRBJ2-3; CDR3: CATSSSGSNADTQYF; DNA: TGTGCCACCTCATCGTCGGGGAGTAACGCAGATACGCAGTATTTT
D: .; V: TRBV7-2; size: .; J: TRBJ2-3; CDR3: CASSLLGGGDTQYF; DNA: TGTGCCAGCAGCTTACTTGGCGGTGGAGATACGCAGTATTTT
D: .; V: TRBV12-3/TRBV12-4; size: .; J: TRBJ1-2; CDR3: CASSPSQGGGYTF; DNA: TGTGCCAGCAGTCCCTCTCAGGGCGGGGGCTACACCTTC
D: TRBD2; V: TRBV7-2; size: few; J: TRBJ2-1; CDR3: CASSLARRAGVGVQFF; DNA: TGTGCCAGCAGCTTAGCGAGGAGGGCGGGGGTAGGAGTGCAGTTCTTC
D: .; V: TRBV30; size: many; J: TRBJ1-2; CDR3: CAWSVITIGDGYTF; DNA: TGTGCCTGGAGTGTTATCACAATCGGGGACGGCTACACCTTC
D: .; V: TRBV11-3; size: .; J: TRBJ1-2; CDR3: CASSLEPTGRIGYTF; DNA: TGTGCCAGCAGCTTAGAGCCGACAGGACGAATTGGCTACACCTTC
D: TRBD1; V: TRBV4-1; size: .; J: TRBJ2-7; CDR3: CASSMRQGGSYEQYF; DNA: TGCGCCAGCAGCATGCGACAGGGGGGCTCCTACGAGCAGTACTTC
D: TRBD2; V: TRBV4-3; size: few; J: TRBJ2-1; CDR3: CASSQATGREYNEQFF; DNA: TGCGCCAGCAGCCAAGCCACCGGGAGGGAATACAATGAGCAGTTCTTC
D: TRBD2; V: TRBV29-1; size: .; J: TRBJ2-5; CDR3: CSAMGDGIAGVGETQYF; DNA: TGCAGCGCTATGGGGGATGGGATAGCGGGGGTAGGGGAGACCCAGTACTTC
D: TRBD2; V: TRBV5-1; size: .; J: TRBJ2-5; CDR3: CASSLQLAGGSQETQYF; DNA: TGCGCCAGCAGCTTACAACTAGCGGGGGGATCCCAAGAGACCCAGTACTTC
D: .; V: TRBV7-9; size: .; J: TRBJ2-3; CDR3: CASSRGFRGTQYF; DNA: TGTGCCAGCAGCCGGGGGTTTCGGGGGACGCAGTATTTT